The rows below give T cell receptor beta chains drawn from one sample of a study of radiation and T cells in renal cell carcinoma. Using immunoSEQ multiplex PCR, the repertoire was profiled, and TCRdb retains in-frame clones only, with some absent. The sample has around 160,000 clones, about 87% seen once; the top ten hold around 4%. The source was blood, collected from a patient whose treatment included radiotherapy and nephrectomy. The receptors here all came from a woman in her sixties or seventies with renal cell carcinoma. Both conserved end residues are part of each CDR3. D genes are given only for firm matches. Clone size is given for some rows only: seen once, a few or many times, or a class if the clone is expanded.

CDR3 DNA: TGTGCCAGCAGTTTAATACAGGGTAATGAAAAACTGTTTTTT; CDR3 protein: CASSLIQGNEKLFF; J gene: TRBJ1-4; V gene: TRBV28; clone size: NA; D gene: NA
CDR3 DNA: TGTGCCAGCAGCTTCTCGAGCGGGGGTTCCACCGGGGAGCTGTTTTTT; CDR3 protein: CASSFSSGGSTGELFF; J gene: TRBJ2-2; V gene: TRBV7-2; clone size: NA; D gene: TRBD2
CDR3 DNA: TGTGCCAGCAGTTTACTGGGGGACAGGGAAAATGAAAAACTGTTTTTT; CDR3 protein: CASSLLGDRENEKLFF; J gene: TRBJ1-4; V gene: TRBV27; clone size: NA; D gene: TRBD1
CDR3 DNA: TGTGCCAGCAGCCAGGGACAACGGAGGGAGCAGTACTTC; CDR3 protein: CASSQGQRREQYF; J gene: TRBJ2-7; V gene: TRBV5-4; clone size: NA; D gene: NA
CDR3 DNA: TGTGCCAGCAGCTCGACAGGGGTAGGCTCACCCCTCCACTTT; CDR3 protein: CASSSTGVGSPLHF; J gene: TRBJ1-6; V gene: TRBV5-4; clone size: NA; D gene: TRBD1
CDR3 DNA: TGTGCCAGCAGCCCGACAGGGGGACTAAACACCATATATTTT; CDR3 protein: CASSPTGGLNTIYF; J gene: TRBJ1-3; V gene: TRBV2; clone size: NA; D gene: TRBD1
CDR3 DNA: TGCGCCAGCAGCCAAGGCTTTACGGGTAGCACAGATACGCAGTATTTT; CDR3 protein: CASSQGFTGSTDTQYF; J gene: TRBJ2-3; V gene: TRBV4-3; clone size: NA; D gene: NA
CDR3 DNA: TGTGCCACCAGCAGAGATTATGCCCTGAACACTGAAGCTTTCTTT; CDR3 protein: CATSRDYALNTEAFF; J gene: TRBJ1-1; V gene: TRBV15; clone size: NA; D gene: NA
CDR3 DNA: TGTGCCAGTAGACTCACTAGCGGGGGGGCCTACGAGCAGTACTTC; CDR3 protein: CASRLTSGGAYEQYF; J gene: TRBJ2-7; V gene: TRBV19; clone size: NA; D gene: TRBD2
CDR3 DNA: TGTGCCATCAGTCCGTCGACAGGGGGTAGCACAGATACGCAGTATTTT; CDR3 protein: CAISPSTGGSTDTQYF; J gene: TRBJ2-3; V gene: TRBV10-3; clone size: NA; D gene: TRBD1
CDR3 DNA: TGTGCCAGCAGCGGCCCAGGGGAAGAGACCCAGTACTTC; CDR3 protein: CASSGPGEETQYF; J gene: TRBJ2-5; V gene: TRBV5-4; clone size: NA; D gene: NA
CDR3 DNA: TGTGCCAGCAGCCAACGGGCAGGGAACACTGAAGCTTTCTTT; CDR3 protein: CASSQRAGNTEAFF; J gene: TRBJ1-1; V gene: TRBV14; clone size: NA; D gene: NA
CDR3 DNA: TGTGCCAGCAGCTTAAATAAGGTCAATGAGCAGTTCTTC; CDR3 protein: CASSLNKVNEQFF; J gene: TRBJ2-1; V gene: TRBV7-2; clone size: NA; D gene: NA
CDR3 DNA: TGTGCCAGCACCCCCCTAGCGGGGGTGTTCACAGATACGCAGTATTTT; CDR3 protein: CASTPLAGVFTDTQYF; J gene: TRBJ2-3; V gene: TRBV6-6; clone size: NA; D gene: TRBD2
CDR3 DNA: TGTGCCAGCAGCTTGGCCACAGGACCTAATGAAAAACTGTTTTTT; CDR3 protein: CASSLATGPNEKLFF; J gene: TRBJ1-4; V gene: TRBV5-6; clone size: NA; D gene: NA
CDR3 DNA: TGTGCCAGCAGCTTAGAAGTCGGAAACACCATATATTTT; CDR3 protein: CASSLEVGNTIYF; J gene: TRBJ1-3; V gene: TRBV7-9; clone size: NA; D gene: NA
CDR3 DNA: TGCAGCGTTGAGGGGCAGGGGGCGCCGGGCTACACCTTC; CDR3 protein: CSVEGQGAPGYTF; J gene: TRBJ1-2; V gene: TRBV29-1; clone size: NA; D gene: TRBD1
CDR3 DNA: TGTGCCAGCAGCTGGACACTGAACTATGGCTACACCTTC; CDR3 protein: CASSWTLNYGYTF; J gene: TRBJ1-2; V gene: TRBV11-2; clone size: once; D gene: NA
CDR3 DNA: TGTGCCAGTAGTACCGGACTCGGCACAGATACGCAGTATTTT; CDR3 protein: CASSTGLGTDTQYF; J gene: TRBJ2-3; V gene: TRBV19; clone size: NA; D gene: NA
CDR3 DNA: TGCGCCAGCAGCTTGGCCGCGGGAACTAACTATGGCTACACCTTC; CDR3 protein: CASSLAAGTNYGYTF; J gene: TRBJ1-2; V gene: TRBV5-1; clone size: once; D gene: NA
CDR3 DNA: TGTGCCAGCAGCTTAGTCGGACTAGCGGGGGGCCTTGGAGATACGCAGTATTTT; CDR3 protein: CASSLVGLAGGLGDTQYF; J gene: TRBJ2-3; V gene: TRBV7-9; clone size: NA; D gene: TRBD2
CDR3 DNA: TGCGCCAGCAGTGAGTACCGGGACTTCTCTGGAAACACCATATATTTT; CDR3 protein: CASSEYRDFSGNTIYF; J gene: TRBJ1-3; V gene: TRBV10-1; clone size: NA; D gene: NA
CDR3 DNA: TGTGCCAGCAGCTTGGGGGAATTCTCACCCCTCCACTTT; CDR3 protein: CASSLGEFSPLHF; J gene: TRBJ1-6; V gene: TRBV5-5; clone size: NA; D gene: NA
CDR3 DNA: TGTGCCAGCAGAAGCTATGGCTACACCTTC; CDR3 protein: CASRSYGYTF; J gene: TRBJ1-2; V gene: TRBV28; clone size: NA; D gene: NA
CDR3 DNA: TGTGCCTGGAGCCCCGGGACTAGCTACGAGCAGTACTTC; CDR3 protein: CAWSPGTSYEQYF; J gene: TRBJ2-7; V gene: TRBV30; clone size: NA; D gene: TRBD2
CDR3 DNA: TGTGCCAGCAGTGAACATGCAGCTGGAAACACCATATATTTT; CDR3 protein: CASSEHAAGNTIYF; J gene: TRBJ1-3; V gene: TRBV2; clone size: NA; D gene: NA
CDR3 DNA: TGTGCCAGCAGTGGGACCAGGGGGCCTCAGCCCCAGCATTTT; CDR3 protein: CASSGTRGPQPQHF; J gene: TRBJ1-5; V gene: TRBV6-5; clone size: once; D gene: TRBD1
CDR3 DNA: TGTGCCATCAGGACTAGCGGCGAGTACAATGAGCAGTTCTTC; CDR3 protein: CAIRTSGEYNEQFF; J gene: TRBJ2-1; V gene: TRBV10-3; clone size: NA; D gene: TRBD2
CDR3 DNA: TGCGCCAGCAGCTTGGCTCAGGGCTATGGCTACACCTTC; CDR3 protein: CASSLAQGYGYTF; J gene: TRBJ1-2; V gene: TRBV5-1; clone size: NA; D gene: NA
CDR3 DNA: TGTGCCAGCAGCTTAAATCCCCGGAAGAACACCGGGGAGCTGTTTTTT; CDR3 protein: CASSLNPRKNTGELFF; J gene: TRBJ2-2; V gene: TRBV7-3; clone size: NA; D gene: NA
CDR3 DNA: TGTGCCAGTCGAACGAGGGAAAATCAGCCCCAGCATTTT; CDR3 protein: CASRTRENQPQHF; J gene: TRBJ1-5; V gene: TRBV19; clone size: NA; D gene: NA
CDR3 DNA: TGTGCCAGCAGCAAGGACAGGGGGAATTCACCCCTCCACTTT; CDR3 protein: CASSKDRGNSPLHF; J gene: TRBJ1-6; V gene: TRBV9; clone size: NA; D gene: TRBD1
CDR3 DNA: TGCGCCAGCAGCTTGGCCCTAGCGGGGAAGACAGATACGCAGTATTTT; CDR3 protein: CASSLALAGKTDTQYF; J gene: TRBJ2-3; V gene: TRBV5-1; clone size: NA; D gene: TRBD2
CDR3 DNA: TGTGCCAGCAGCCCGACCGGGACAGGCTCCTACGAGCAGTACTTC; CDR3 protein: CASSPTGTGSYEQYF; J gene: TRBJ2-7; V gene: TRBV5-4; clone size: NA; D gene: TRBD1
CDR3 DNA: TGTGCCAGTAGTATAGCAAGGGGTGAGGAGCAGTACTTC; CDR3 protein: CASSIARGEEQYF; J gene: TRBJ2-7; V gene: TRBV19; clone size: NA; D gene: NA
CDR3 DNA: TGTGCCAGTAGCGATGGACAGGGGGGCTTGGGGCCCCAGCATTTT; CDR3 protein: CASSDGQGGLGPQHF; J gene: TRBJ1-5; V gene: TRBV19; clone size: NA; D gene: TRBD1